This is a list of T cell receptor beta chains from one sample in a study of CD8+CD57+ T cells in acquired aplastic anemia. TCRdb re-analysed the reads in MiXCR, keeping a single row per CDR3 protein. The sample has 210,000 or so distinct CDR3 sequences, over 40% seen once. Sequencing input: sorted CD4+, CD8+, or CD8+CD57+ T cells (not recorded which) from PBMCs. The origin of the receptors is a human donor with aplastic anemia. CDR3s include the opening cysteine and the closing phenylalanine or tryptophan. D genes are given only for firm matches. Clone sizes are given selectively: once, few, many, or a class where the clone is expanded.

J gene: TRBJ2-2
V gene: TRBV2
CDR3 length: 16
clone size: -
D gene: TRBD2
CDR3 protein: CASSGGGSGGTGELSW
CDR3 DNA: TGTGCCAGCAGTGGGGGTGGTAGCGGGGGCACCGGGGAGCTGTCTTGG

J gene: TRBJ1-1
V gene: TRBV5-6
CDR3 length: 13
clone size: many
D gene: -
CDR3 protein: CASSGEEGTEAFF
CDR3 DNA: TGTGCCAGCAGCGGTGAGGAAGGCACTGAAGCTTTCTTT

J gene: TRBJ2-7
V gene: TRBV2
CDR3 length: 9
clone size: -
D gene: -
CDR3 protein: CASADEQYF
CDR3 DNA: TGTGCCAGCGCGGACGAGCAGTACTTC

J gene: TRBJ2-7
V gene: TRBV2
CDR3 length: 15
clone size: few
D gene: -
CDR3 protein: CASSEAGVAAYEQYF
CDR3 DNA: TGTGCCAGCAGTGAGGCCGGGGTGGCAGCTTACGAGCAGTACTTC

J gene: TRBJ1-1
V gene: TRBV3-1
CDR3 length: 14
clone size: many
D gene: -
CDR3 protein: CASSQSSGSTEAFF
CDR3 DNA: TGTGCCAGCAGCCAAAGTTCAGGGTCTACTGAAGCTTTCTTT

J gene: TRBJ2-7
V gene: TRBV30
CDR3 length: 12
clone size: -
D gene: -
CDR3 protein: CAWSAGVYEQYF
CDR3 DNA: TGTGCCTGGAGCGCAGGGGTATACGAGCAGTACTTC

J gene: TRBJ1-6
V gene: TRBV7-2
CDR3 length: 14
clone size: many
D gene: TRBD1
CDR3 protein: CASSLNRGRSPLHF
CDR3 DNA: TGTGCCAGCAGCTTAAATAGGGGGCGATCACCCCTCCACTTT

J gene: TRBJ2-2
V gene: TRBV24-1
CDR3 length: 15
clone size: many
D gene: -
CDR3 protein: CATSDPGLSTGELFF
CDR3 DNA: TGTGCCACCAGTGATCCGGGACTTAGCACCGGGGAGCTGTTTTTT

J gene: TRBJ1-6
V gene: TRBV20-1
CDR3 length: 13
clone size: -
D gene: -
CDR3 protein: CSAGRDLYSPLHF
CDR3 DNA: TGCAGTGCCGGTCGGGACCTCTATTCACCCCTCCACTTT

J gene: TRBJ1-5
V gene: TRBV19
CDR3 length: 13
clone size: -
D gene: -
CDR3 protein: CASSQQGSQPQHF
CDR3 DNA: TGTGCCAGTAGTCAACAGGGATCTCAGCCCCAGCATTTT

J gene: TRBJ1-2
V gene: TRBV6-4
CDR3 length: 14
clone size: many
D gene: -
CDR3 protein: CAGPSTSSNYGYTF
CDR3 DNA: TGTGCCGGACCTAGCACCAGCTCTAACTATGGCTACACCTTC

J gene: TRBJ2-5
V gene: TRBV7-9
CDR3 length: 13
clone size: many
D gene: TRBD1
CDR3 protein: CASSSRGPETQYF
CDR3 DNA: TGTGCCAGCAGCTCAAGGGGGCCGGAGACCCAGTACTTC

J gene: TRBJ1-6
V gene: TRBV6-6
CDR3 length: 19
clone size: many
D gene: TRBD1
CDR3 protein: CASSPGTGPFSSYNSPLHF
CDR3 DNA: TGTGCCAGCAGCCCCGGGACAGGTCCCTTTAGCTCCTATAATTCACCCCTCCACTTT

J gene: TRBJ1-4
V gene: TRBV7-9
CDR3 length: 14
clone size: -
D gene: TRBD1
CDR3 protein: CASSRQGAGEKLFF
CDR3 DNA: TGTGCCAGCAGCAGACAGGGGGCGGGGGAAAAACTGTTTTTT

J gene: TRBJ1-6
V gene: TRBV12-3/TRBV12-4
CDR3 length: 14
clone size: -
D gene: TRBD1
CDR3 protein: CASSWDRGHSPLHF
CDR3 DNA: TGTGCCAGCAGTTGGGACAGGGGGCATTCACCCCTCCACTTT

J gene: TRBJ2-3
V gene: TRBV15
CDR3 length: 20
clone size: many
D gene: TRBD1
CDR3 protein: CATSRDLGQGALRSTDTQYF
CDR3 DNA: TGTGCCACCAGCAGAGATTTGGGACAGGGGGCACTTCGGAGCACAGATACGCAGTATTTT

J gene: TRBJ1-2
V gene: TRBV2
CDR3 length: 14
clone size: -
D gene: -
CDR3 protein: CASSGRSGRYGYTF
CDR3 DNA: TGTGCCAGCAGTGGGAGGTCAGGTCGCTATGGCTACACCTTC

J gene: TRBJ1-4
V gene: TRBV25-1
CDR3 length: 15
clone size: -
D gene: TRBD1
CDR3 protein: CASSESGQPNEKLSF
CDR3 DNA: TGTGCCAGCAGTGAATCGGGACAGCCTAATGAAAAGCTGTCTTTT

J gene: TRBJ2-3
V gene: TRBV19
CDR3 length: 10
clone size: -
D gene: -
CDR3 protein: CATGGTPQYF
CDR3 DNA: TGTGCCACCGGAGGGACCCCGCAGTATTTT

J gene: TRBJ2-3
V gene: TRBV9
CDR3 length: 16
clone size: many
D gene: TRBD2
CDR3 protein: CASSPPAGGGTDTQYF
CDR3 DNA: TGTGCCAGCAGCCCGCCGGCGGGGGGAGGGACAGATACGCAGTATTTT

J gene: TRBJ1-2
V gene: TRBV20-1
CDR3 length: 13
clone size: -
D gene: TRBD1
CDR3 protein: CSATDRGLGGYTF
CDR3 DNA: TGCAGTGCCACGGACAGGGGGCTCGGGGGCTACACCTTC

J gene: TRBJ2-7
V gene: TRBV7-3
CDR3 length: 10
clone size: many
D gene: -
CDR3 protein: CASSSPGEYF
CDR3 DNA: TGTGCCAGCAGCTCACCCGGGGAGTACTTC

J gene: TRBJ1-6
V gene: TRBV18
CDR3 length: 12
clone size: few
D gene: -
CDR3 protein: CASSSENSPLHF
CDR3 DNA: TGTGCCAGCTCATCGGAAAATTCACCCCTCCACTTT

J gene: TRBJ1-1
V gene: TRBV11-1
CDR3 length: 18
clone size: once
D gene: -
CDR3 protein: CASSCGRGGDLTRTEAFF
CDR3 DNA: TGTGCCAGCAGCTGCGGCCGGGGGGGGGATCTAACGAGGACTGAAGCTTTCTTT

J gene: TRBJ1-5
V gene: TRBV20-1
CDR3 length: 14
clone size: many
D gene: TRBD1
CDR3 protein: CSVGPQGTNQPQHF
CDR3 DNA: TGCAGCGTGGGGCCACAGGGGACCAATCAGCCCCAGCATTTT

J gene: TRBJ1-1
V gene: TRBV7-9
CDR3 length: 15
clone size: many
D gene: -
CDR3 protein: CASSLNPGENTEAFF
CDR3 DNA: TGTGCCAGCAGCTTAAATCCGGGAGAGAACACTGAAGCTTTCTTT

J gene: TRBJ2-7
V gene: TRBV19
CDR3 length: 14
clone size: -
D gene: TRBD1
CDR3 protein: CASAPGQGTHEQYF
CDR3 DNA: TGTGCCAGCGCCCCGGGACAGGGCACCCACGAGCAGTACTTC

J gene: TRBJ2-1
V gene: TRBV4-3
CDR3 length: 16
clone size: many
D gene: -
CDR3 protein: CASSQEWRDAYNEQFF
CDR3 DNA: TGCGCCAGCAGCCAAGAATGGAGGGATGCCTACAATGAGCAGTTCTTC

J gene: TRBJ2-3
V gene: TRBV12-5
CDR3 length: 13
clone size: -
D gene: TRBD2
CDR3 protein: CASGIAGPDTQYF
CDR3 DNA: TGTGCTAGTGGCATAGCGGGGCCAGATACGCAGTATTTT

J gene: TRBJ1-2
V gene: TRBV9
CDR3 length: 13
clone size: -
D gene: TRBD1
CDR3 protein: CASSGQGARGYTF
CDR3 DNA: TGTGCCAGCAGCGGGCAGGGGGCGAGAGGCTACACCTTC

J gene: TRBJ1-5
V gene: TRBV7-8
CDR3 length: 17
clone size: -
D gene: TRBD1
CDR3 protein: CASSPRTGDNSNQPQHF
CDR3 DNA: TGTGCCAGCAGCCCCCGGACAGGGGACAATAGCAATCAGCCCCAGCATTTT

J gene: TRBJ1-3
V gene: TRBV15
CDR3 length: 15
clone size: -
D gene: -
CDR3 protein: CATSGEANRRNTIYF
CDR3 DNA: TGTGCCACCTCTGGCGAGGCAAATAGGCGAAACACCATATATTTT

J gene: TRBJ1-2
V gene: TRBV24-1
CDR3 length: 13
clone size: -
D gene: -
CDR3 protein: CATSDPDGYGYTF
CDR3 DNA: TGTGCCACCAGTGACCCGGACGGCTATGGCTACACCTTC

J gene: TRBJ2-7
V gene: TRBV10-3
CDR3 length: 14
clone size: -
D gene: -
CDR3 protein: CATTDRAGTYEQYF
CDR3 DNA: TGTGCCACTACCGACAGGGCGGGGACCTACGAGCAGTACTTC

J gene: TRBJ2-7
V gene: TRBV11-1
CDR3 length: 15
clone size: -
D gene: -
CDR3 protein: CASSLGTARTYEQYF
CDR3 DNA: TGTGCCAGCAGCCTAGGGACGGCTCGGACCTACGAGCAGTACTTC

J gene: TRBJ1-2
V gene: TRBV20-1
CDR3 length: 18
clone size: many
D gene: -
CDR3 protein: CSATAGWGPPSPNYGYTF
CDR3 DNA: TGCAGTGCTACTGCTGGATGGGGTCCCCCTAGTCCTAACTATGGCTACACCTTC

J gene: TRBJ2-5
V gene: TRBV2
CDR3 length: 16
clone size: many
D gene: TRBD1
CDR3 protein: CASSSTSGGAGETQYF
CDR3 DNA: TGTGCCAGCAGTTCTACGTCAGGGGGCGCCGGGGAGACCCAGTACTTC

J gene: TRBJ2-2
V gene: TRBV7-2
CDR3 length: 14
clone size: many
D gene: -
CDR3 protein: CASSLGPQGGELFF
CDR3 DNA: TGTGCCAGCAGCTTAGGACCTCAGGGCGGGGAGCTGTTTTTT

J gene: TRBJ2-5
V gene: TRBV5-8
CDR3 length: 15
clone size: many
D gene: -
CDR3 protein: CASSLAGARGETQYF
CDR3 DNA: TGTGCCAGCAGCTTGGCTGGCGCCCGGGGAGAGACCCAGTACTTC

J gene: TRBJ2-7
V gene: TRBV7-6
CDR3 length: 14
clone size: many
D gene: -
CDR3 protein: CASSFPGRPLEQYF
CDR3 DNA: TGTGCCAGCAGCTTTCCGGGACGGCCTTTGGAGCAGTACTTC